The subject of this entry is one T cell receptor (beta chain). The authors reverse transcribed about 0.5 to 1 ug RNA with random hexamers. Multiplex PCR with immunoSEQ amplified the TCR beta CDR3 across 54 Vbeta and 13 Jbeta. TCRdb redid the calling of the immunoSEQ multiplex PCR reads with MiXCR, one entry per CDR3 protein. The profile shows 95,000 to 150,000 distinct CDR3 sequences, more than 80% of them singletons. The sample is drawn from a study of CD8 T cells in Susac syndrome. Germline CDR1 MNHNS, CDR2 SASEGT. Trimming at V came to 2 bases and at J to 0 bases, leaving 6 bases not matched to a gene. The CDR3 has 16 residues.

This TCR was sampled from a human donor with multiple sclerosis. Material for sequencing was CD8+ T cells from PBMCs. This chain joins TRBV6-1 and TRBJ2-7; TRBD2 aligns across 8 bases. The CDR3 here is CASSETSGGNSYEQYF. The DNA of the CDR3 is TGTGCCAGCAGTGAAACGAGCGGGGGTAACTCCTACGAGCAGTACTTC.